These T cell receptor beta chains were read from a single sample in a study of blood T cells in healthy people across ages. TCRdb reprocessed the 5' RACE reads with MiXCR, giving one entry per CDR3 protein. Here the sample spans fewer than 800,000 distinct CDR3 sequences, 45% to 50% being singletons. The sample taken for sequencing was blood. Source of these receptors: a woman aged 55-69 years in good health. The CDR3 runs from the conserved cysteine through the conserved F or W. The D gene is left open where the match is weak. A row's size may be missing; if present it is once, few, many or a size class.

clone_size: few; j_call: TRBJ2-7; d_call: .; v_call: TRBV21-1; cdr3_nt: TGTGCCAGCGGGGGACTTTCCTACGAGCAGTACTTC; cdr3_aa: CASGGLSYEQYF
clone_size: .; j_call: TRBJ2-7; d_call: TRBD2; v_call: TRBV12-3/TRBV12-4; cdr3_nt: TGTGCCAGCAGTTCGTTAGCGGGTGTCAACAATGAGCAGTACTTC; cdr3_aa: CASSSLAGVNNEQYF
clone_size: once; j_call: TRBJ1-2; d_call: .; v_call: TRBV6-1; cdr3_nt: TGTGCCAGCAGTGAACCCCTAGTGGGGCAAGACTATGGCTACACCTTC; cdr3_aa: CASSEPLVGQDYGYTF
clone_size: .; j_call: TRBJ1-6; d_call: TRBD1; v_call: TRBV20-1; cdr3_nt: TGCAGTGCTAGATCCGATGACAGGGAATTCAGGTCACCCCTCCACTTT; cdr3_aa: CSARSDDREFRSPLHF
clone_size: many; j_call: TRBJ2-7; d_call: .; v_call: TRBV4-3; cdr3_nt: TGCGCCAGCAGCACGAACCGAGGGTTCTCCTACGAGCAGTACTTC; cdr3_aa: CASSTNRGFSYEQYF
clone_size: .; j_call: TRBJ2-4; d_call: TRBD1; v_call: TRBV28; cdr3_nt: TGTGCCAGCAGTAGTCCCGGACAGGGGTCTATAAACATTCAGTACTTC; cdr3_aa: CASSSPGQGSINIQYF
clone_size: .; j_call: TRBJ2-3; d_call: .; v_call: TRBV13; cdr3_nt: TGTGCCAGCAGCGTAGACCATACGGCAGATACGCAGTATTTT; cdr3_aa: CASSVDHTADTQYF
clone_size: .; j_call: TRBJ2-3; d_call: TRBD2; v_call: TRBV29-1; cdr3_nt: TGCAGCGTTCAGGAACTAGCGGGAAACACAGATACGCAGTATTTT; cdr3_aa: CSVQELAGNTDTQYF
clone_size: .; j_call: TRBJ2-5; d_call: .; v_call: TRBV7-8; cdr3_nt: TGTGCCAGCAGCTTACGCGACAGGTACCAAGAGACCCAGTACTTC; cdr3_aa: CASSLRDRYQETQYF
clone_size: .; j_call: TRBJ2-5; d_call: TRBD2; v_call: TRBV27; cdr3_nt: TGTGCCAGCAGTTCCCGGACTAGCGGGAGGGTAGCAGAGACCCAGTACTTC; cdr3_aa: CASSSRTSGRVAETQYF
clone_size: few; j_call: TRBJ1-1; d_call: TRBD1; v_call: TRBV29-1; cdr3_nt: TGCAGCCCCCGGACAGGGGGGAGGTGGGACACTGAGGCTTTCTTT; cdr3_aa: CSPRTGGRWDTEAFF
clone_size: once; j_call: TRBJ2-3; d_call: TRBD2; v_call: TRBV6-5; cdr3_nt: TGTGCCAGCAGTTACGAGCGGGAGCTAGATACGCAGTATTTT; cdr3_aa: CASSYERELDTQYF
clone_size: .; j_call: TRBJ1-2; d_call: .; v_call: TRBV28; cdr3_nt: TGTGCCAGCAGTTTGCAGAGACTAGGCGGCTACACCTTC; cdr3_aa: CASSLQRLGGYTF
clone_size: .; j_call: TRBJ2-5; d_call: TRBD2; v_call: TRBV7-3; cdr3_nt: TGTGCCAGCAGCTGGGGGGGGGAAGAGACCCAGTACTTC; cdr3_aa: CASSWGGEETQYF
clone_size: .; j_call: TRBJ1-2; d_call: TRBD1; v_call: TRBV12-3/TRBV12-4; cdr3_nt: TGTGCCAGCAGGATCGCGGGACAGAACTATGGCTACACCTTC; cdr3_aa: CASRIAGQNYGYTF
clone_size: few; j_call: TRBJ2-7; d_call: .; v_call: TRBV7-9; cdr3_nt: TGTGCCAGCAGCTCGGACAGCTCCTACGAGCAGTACTTC; cdr3_aa: CASSSDSSYEQYF
clone_size: .; j_call: TRBJ2-3; d_call: TRBD2; v_call: TRBV28; cdr3_nt: TGTGCCAGCAGTTTAAATCTAGCGGACCATGCTAGCACAGATACGCAGTATTTT; cdr3_aa: CASSLNLADHASTDTQYF
clone_size: few; j_call: TRBJ2-3; d_call: TRBD2; v_call: TRBV10-3; cdr3_nt: TGTGCCATCAGGGACCCTAGCGGGAGGAACTCTAGCACAGATACGCAGTATTTT; cdr3_aa: CAIRDPSGRNSSTDTQYF
clone_size: few; j_call: TRBJ2-7; d_call: .; v_call: TRBV27; cdr3_nt: TGTGCCAGCAGCCCGAACCTCGTCTACGAGCAGTACTTC; cdr3_aa: CASSPNLVYEQYF
clone_size: few; j_call: TRBJ2-5; d_call: .; v_call: TRBV7-2; cdr3_nt: TGTGCCAGCAGCGTTAGGAGGGCCCAAGAGACCCAGTACTTC; cdr3_aa: CASSVRRAQETQYF
clone_size: .; j_call: TRBJ1-5; d_call: TRBD1; v_call: TRBV27; cdr3_nt: TGTGCCAGCAGAAGAGAGGGACAGGGGAACCTTTTTAGCAATCAGCCCCAGCATTTT; cdr3_aa: CASRREGQGNLFSNQPQHF
clone_size: .; j_call: TRBJ2-1; d_call: TRBD2; v_call: TRBV28; cdr3_nt: TGTGCCACCGCGGGACTAGTGCGGGAGCTACCTTCCTACAATGAGCAGTTCTTC; cdr3_aa: CATAGLVRELPSYNEQFF